The clone carrying this T cell receptor (beta chain) was recorded only once. This entry is derived from a study of blood T cell repertoires in COVID-19. The V end was cut by 4 bases, the J end by 2 bases, with 18 bases between. Germline CDR1 reads GTSNPN; CDR2 reads SVGIG (reference sequence). This CDR3 spans 15 amino acids. TCRdb's copy holds only in-frame clones and misses some; the assay was immunoSEQ multiplex PCR. The table has more than 9,500 clones, 70% to 90% seen once. The TCR comes from a woman aged 55 to 70 with active COVID-19. Material: peripheral blood. The chain recombines TRBV30 with TRBJ2-7, with D perhaps matching TRBD2 (6 bases). In DNA, the CDR3 is TGTGCCTGGAATCCCCCCAGCGGAGGGGCCTACGAGCAGTACTTC. This codes for CAWNPPSGGAYEQYF.